The subject of this entry is one T cell receptor beta chain. Its antigen remains unidentified. The protocol was immunoSEQ multiplex PCR, while the TCRdb copy is restricted to in-frame clones and leaves out a portion. The data show 57,000 or so clones, more than 80% seen once. The data originate from a study of T cell responses to AZD1222 COVID-19 vaccine. Whole-study findings and limits: Spike-specific TCR breadth and depth grew following two AZD1222 doses. Among the donors, most were white British and more were female, and clonal diversity was possibly underestimated.

The sample here was peripheral blood, taken on day 0 of MenACWY control vaccination. The clonotype comes from an adult in good health.

DNA of the CDR3: TGTGCCAGCAGCTTAGCGACAGGGGACTACGAGCAGTACTTC. This sequence encodes CASSLATGDYEQYF. This sequence joins TRBV7-2 and TRBJ2-7; TRBD1 aligns across 8 bases. The V and J ends lost 0 bases and 3 bases, in that order; junction bases with no gene match: 1. Germline V lookup: CDR1 SGHTA, CDR2 FQGNSA. The CDR3 totals 14 residues.